The 20 T cell receptor beta chains below come from one sample, sequenced in a study of vaccination effects on CD4 cells after COVID-19. These receptors have no known antigen. Sequencing was performed with immunoSEQ multiplex PCR; in TCRdb, only in-frame clones are kept and a portion is missing. The sample contains around 70,000 clones, roughly 80% of which appear only once. When around 10 days of culture had elapsed, CD4+ T cells were isolated. The input for sequencing was CD4+ T cells from PBMCs cultured without peptide, taken before COVID-19 vaccination. The source is a human donor who received a COVID-19 vaccine.

CDR3 nucleotides: TGTGCCAGCAGACGGACAGCGGGATACGAGCAGTACGTC. Residues: CASRRTAGYEQYV. V is TRBV6-5 and J is TRBJ2-7; possible D gene TRBD2, 7 bases. The CDR3 consists of 13 residues. V was trimmed by 6 bases and J by 4 bases, leaving 13 bases between them. The germline V gene encodes CDR1 MNHEY and CDR2 SVGAGI.

The chain joins TRBV6-5 to TRBJ2-1, with 9 bases lining up with TRBD1. Per germline, CDR1 MNHEY and CDR2 SVGAGI. The CDR3 extends over 15 amino acids. V was clipped by 6 bases and J by 6 bases; unmatched bases: 9. The CDR3 DNA is TGTGCCAGCAGCAACCTAGGACAGGGGTTCAATGAGCAGTTCTTC. Protein product: CASSNLGQGFNEQFF.

This sequence joins TRBV7-2 and TRBJ2-1, with a possible D match to TRBD1 (7 bases). The V end was cut by 6 bases, the J end by 7 bases, with 25 bases between. This CDR3 has 17 residues. Germline V gene lookup returns CDR1 SGHTA and CDR2 FQGNSA. This CDR3 reads CASRRRPDQGGRNEQFF. Written as DNA, the CDR3 is TGTGCCAGCAGACGACGACCCGACCAGGGGGGTAGGAATGAGCAGTTCTTC.

V and J are TRBV9 and TRBJ1-5; D unresolved. V was clipped by 4 bases and J by 6 bases, with 23 bases between them. Germline loops: CDR1 SGDLS, CDR2 YYNGEE. CDR3 length equals 17 residues. The CDR3 region is CASSLGDAGLGLQPQHF. CDR3 nucleotide sequence: TGTGCCAGCAGCCTAGGAGACGCGGGGTTAGGGCTTCAGCCCCAGCATTTT.

V is TRBV2 and J is TRBJ1-6, with D maybe TRBD1 (5 bases). The germline V gene encodes CDR1 SNHLY and CDR2 FYNNEI. This CDR3 has 14 amino acids. V was pared by 2 bases and J by 10 bases, with 12 bases between. CDR3 sequence (DNA): TGTGCCAGCAGTGAAAGGGGCTTCAGCTCACCCCTCCACTTT. Amino acid sequence: CASSERGFSSPLHF.

The chain couples TRBV3-1 (or the pseudogene TRBV3-2) to TRBJ2-1, with D perhaps matching TRBD2 (5 bases). This CDR3 region has 14 residues. The germline CDR1 and CDR2 sequences are LGHDT and YNNKEL (reference sequence). The V end was cut by 5 bases, the J end by 10 bases, with 18 bases between. The CDR3, as DNA: TGTGCCAGCAGCGCCTTGATTCCGGGAAACGAGCAGTTCTTC. Its protein product is CASSALIPGNEQFF.

The chain carries TRBV9 and TRBJ2-6; tentative D call: TRBD1 (6 bases). CDR3 length: 18 residues. Trimming pared 2 bases from V and 2 bases from J, leaving 17 bases between. From germline, CDR1 is SGDLS and CDR2 YYNGEE. The CDR3 here is CASSVLQGQGAGANVLTF. In nucleotides, the CDR3 is TGTGCCAGCAGCGTTTTACAGGGCCAGGGTGCTGGGGCCAACGTCCTGACTTTC.

The DNA for the CDR3 is TGTGCCAGCAGCTTAAGGGCAGGGATTGTAACTGAAGCTTTCTTT. Translated: CASSLRAGIVTEAFF. J is TRBJ1-1 and V is TRBV7-3, with a possible D match to TRBD1 (5 bases). This CDR3 region has 15 residues. In germline, CDR1 is SGHTA, CDR2 FQGTGA. V was trimmed by 1 base and J by 5 bases, leaving 14 bases between them.

The V call is TRBV6-5, the J call TRBJ2-1, with D perhaps matching TRBD2 (6 bases). The CDR3 has 14 residues. The V gene's germline CDR1 is MNHEY and CDR2 SVGAGI. Trimming took 1 base from V and 5 from J, leaving 9 bases between them. CDR3 in DNA: TGTGCCAGCAGTTACTGGGACTCGAACAATGAGCAGTTCTTC. As protein: CASSYWDSNNEQFF.

The V and J genes are TRBV5-1 and TRBJ2-5; TRBD2 aligns across 9 bases. The CDR3 length is 17 residues. Germline V gene sequence: CDR1 SGHRS, CDR2 YFSETQ. V was clipped by 0 bases and J by 1 base; unmatched bases: 7. The CDR3 DNA reads TGCGCCAGCAGCTTGGCACCAGCGGGGGGTTTCCAAGAGACCCAGTACTTC. Amino acid sequence: CASSLAPAGGFQETQYF.

This clone was detected only once. The chain is built from TRBV7-2 and TRBJ2-5; no clear D. The CDR3 length is 15 residues. Trimming removed 1 base from V and 7 bases from J, with 16 bases in between. Germline CDR1 is SGHTA and CDR2 is FQGNSA. The CDR3 here is CASSLDPFDDWTQYF. As DNA, the CDR3 is TGTGCCAGCAGCTTAGATCCGTTTGATGATTGGACCCAGTACTTC.

This clone has only a few counts. This chain joins TRBV5-1 and TRBJ2-2; unclear D gene. The germline gives CDR1 SGHRS, CDR2 YFSETQ. The CDR3 consists of 16 residues. Deletions cut 0 bases from V and 1 base from J, with 10 bases between. In DNA, the CDR3 is TGCGCCAGCAGCTTGGCTTTCGGCAGGAACACCGGGGAGCTGTTTTTT. Its translation is CASSLAFGRNTGELFF.

The chain is built from TRBV7-8 and TRBJ2-2; no clear D. Germline V lookup: CDR1 SGHVS, CDR2 FQNEAQ. The V end was cut by 4 bases, the J end by 6 bases, with 12 bases between. This CDR3 has 14 residues. The CDR3 bases are TGTGCCAGCAGCTCCCCGGCGGCGCCCGGGGAGCTGTTTTTT. Its translation is CASSSPAAPGELFF.

The chain joins TRBV28 to TRBJ1-2; possibly TRBD1 for D (5 bases). The CDR3 is 14 residues long. CDR1 and CDR2 from the germline V gene are MDHEN and SYDVKM. The V and J ends lost 7 bases and 2 bases respectively, with 14 bases between them. The CDR3 bases are TGTGCCAGCAAAACTCAGGGTCCCAACTATGGCTACACCTTC. Protein: CASKTQGPNYGYTF.

This clone appeared once. The genes are TRBV2 and TRBJ2-2; possible D gene TRBD2, 5 bases. Looked up from germline, CDR1 is SNHLY and CDR2 is FYNNEI. The length of the CDR3 is 13 residues. Trimming left V 6 bases short and J 6 bases short, with 11 bases between. The CDR3 loop reads CASRRGIAGELFF. The CDR3 DNA reads TGTGCCAGCAGACGGGGTATCGCCGGGGAGCTGTTTTTT. The full variable domain, rest sourced from reference TRBV2 and TRBJ2-2, is EPEVTQTPSHQVTQMGQEVILRCVPISNHLYFYWYRQILGQKVEFLVSFYNNEISEKSEIFDDQFSVERPDGSNFTLKIRSTKLEDSAMYFCASRRGIAGELFFGEGSRLTVL.

This clone was recorded only once. The chain couples TRBV2 to TRBJ2-3; 11 bases line up with TRBD1. Germline CDR1 reads SNHLY; CDR2 reads FYNNEI. V trimming: 2 bases; J trimming: 8 bases; junction bases outside the gene matches: 3. The length of the CDR3 is 14 residues. The CDR3 region is CASSERGTGGTQYF. In nucleotides, the CDR3 is TGTGCCAGCAGTGAAAGAGGGACAGGGGGTACGCAGTATTTT. The complete variable domain, with remaining parts taken from reference TRBV2 and TRBJ2-3, reads EPEVTQTPSHQVTQMGQEVILRCVPISNHLYFYWYRQILGQKVEFLVSFYNNEISEKSEIFDDQFSVERPDGSNFTLKIRSTKLEDSAMYFCASSERGTGGTQYFGPGTRLTVL.

The chain employs TRBV5-1 and TRBJ2-1, with no clear D. Germline-derived CDR1 and CDR2 are SGHRS and YFSETQ. The CDR3 has 13 residues. V lost 4 bases, J lost 7 bases, and 12 bases lay in between. The CDR3 nucleotides read TGCGCCAGCAGCATTAGCTGGGGAAATGAGCAGTTCTTC. It translates to CASSISWGNEQFF.

This chain links TRBV20-1 with TRBJ1-2; D ambiguous. The CDR3 has 10 amino acids. The V gene lost 4 bases and the J gene lost 8 bases, with 8 bases spanning the gap. Germline values: CDR1 DFQATT, CDR2 SNEGSKA (reference sequence). The CDR3 protein is CSAMDLGYTF. The CDR3 DNA follows: TGCAGTGCTATGGACTTGGGCTACACCTTC.

The chain combines TRBV30 with TRBJ2-4; 9 bases are a match to TRBD2. The CDR3 extends over 17 amino acids. V shed 0 bases and J 3 bases; nucleotides not matched to a gene: 9. Germline V gene sequence: CDR1 GTSNPN, CDR2 SVGIG (reference sequence). CDR3 nucleotide sequence: TGTGCCTGGAGTGTAATGCGGGGGGGCCGGAGCAAAAACATTCAGTACTTC. Amino acids: CAWSVMRGGRSKNIQYF.

V usage is TRBV27 and J usage is TRBJ1-1; 11 nucleotides align to TRBD1. CDR3 length: 19 amino acids. Germline V CDR1 and CDR2: MNHEY, SMNVEV (reference sequence). Trimming removed 2 bases from V and 0 bases from J; junction bases left unmatched: 11. The CDR3 coding sequence is TGTGCCAGCAGTTTAACCTACGGACAGGGGGCTTCTATGAACACTGAAGCTTTCTTT. It codes for CASSLTYGQGASMNTEAFF.